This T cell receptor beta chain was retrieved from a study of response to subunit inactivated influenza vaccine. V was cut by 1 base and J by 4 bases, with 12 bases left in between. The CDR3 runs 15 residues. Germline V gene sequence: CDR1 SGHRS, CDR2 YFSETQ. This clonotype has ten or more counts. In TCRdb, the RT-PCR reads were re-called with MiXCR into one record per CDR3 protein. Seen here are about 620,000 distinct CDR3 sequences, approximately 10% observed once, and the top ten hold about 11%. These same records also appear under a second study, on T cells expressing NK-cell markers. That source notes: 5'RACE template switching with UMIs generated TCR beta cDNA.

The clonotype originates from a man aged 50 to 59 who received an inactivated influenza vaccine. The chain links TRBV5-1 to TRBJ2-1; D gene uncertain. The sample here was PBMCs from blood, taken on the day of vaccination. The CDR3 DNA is TGCGCCAGCAGCTTGACGGCCTCCCAATACAATGAGCAGTTCTTC. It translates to CASSLTASQYNEQFF.